The 17 T cell receptor beta chains below all came from one sample that was sequenced in a study of blood T cells in healthy people across ages. A J-beta primer mix and a sample-barcoded 5' primer were used in a second PCR of about 7 to 12 cycles. TCRdb itself ran the 5' RACE reads through MiXCR, one entry per CDR3 protein. The table has 800,000 or so distinct CDR3 sequences, 25% seen once. A further study also used this sample, focusing on T cells of mothers and their children.

The sample comprised blood. All receptors derive from a boy aged 10-17 years in good health.

V gene TRBV27 combines with J gene TRBJ2-1; the match to TRBD2 covers 7 bases. The germline V gene encodes CDR1 MNHEY and CDR2 SMNVEV (reference sequence). The CDR3 is 20 amino acids. Trimming took 5 bases from V and 4 from J; bases not matched to a gene: 23. The CDR3 sequence is CASSTQSWDYGPHEYNEQFF. The CDR3 bases are TGTGCCAGCAGTACCCAGTCGTGGGACTACGGCCCCCACGAGTACAATGAGCAGTTCTTC.

Concerning this clonotype: One end of the junction is discordant with germline, which a read error may explain. V and J are TRBV15 and TRBJ2-5; TRBD1 matches 7 bases. This CDR3 has 13 amino acids. Germline lookup yields CDR1 LNHNV and CDR2 YYDKDF (reference sequence). The CDR3 coding sequence is TGTGCCACCAGCAGAGCCTCTGGGGACAGTCGGTTCTTC. As protein: CATSRASGDSRFF.

This chain links TRBV20-1 with TRBJ2-3; 7 bases agree with TRBD2. This CDR3 has 15 amino acids. CDR1 DFQATT and CDR2 SNEGSKA come from the germline V gene (reference sequence). With 4 bases clipped from V and 0 bases from J, the junction kept 7 bases outside the gene matches. The CDR3 coding sequence is TGCAGTGCTACGACGCGACTAGCTAGCACAGATACGCAGTATTTT. Amino acid sequence: CSATTRLASTDTQYF.

The chain couples TRBV20-1 to TRBJ1-6, with D uncertain. V lost 1 base to trimming and J lost 9 bases, with 16 bases between them. Germline V gene lookup returns CDR1 DFQATT and CDR2 SNEGSKA (reference sequence). The CDR3 runs to 15 residues. Written as DNA, the CDR3 is TGCAGTGCTAGAGGTGTCCAGGCCCCTCTTTCACCCCTCCACTTT. Translating it yields CSARGVQAPLSPLHF.

This clonotype was seen only a few times. The junction shows a germline mismatch at one end, possibly a read error. The chain combines TRBV27 with TRBJ1-4; the D is unclear. This CDR3 has 15 residues. Germline lookup yields CDR1 MNHEY and CDR2 SMNVEV (reference sequence). The chain's CDR3 is CASSLNGETNEKLLF. In nucleotides, the CDR3 is TGTGCCAGCAGTTTGAACGGTGAAACTAATGAAAAACTGCTTTTT.

The chain recombines TRBV5-1 with TRBJ2-1; D is undetermined. The germline CDR1 and CDR2 sequences are SGHRS and YFSETQ. The CDR3 totals 17 residues. V lost 0 bases and J lost 2, with 15 bases in between. CDR3 DNA sequence: TGCGCCAGCAGCTTGGACTTTGCACAGCCCACCTACAATGAGCAGTTCTTC. Its translation: CASSLDFAQPTYNEQFF.

In its sample, this clonotype was seen a few times. The chain carries TRBV13 and TRBJ2-7, with TRBD2 matching over 7 bases. This CDR3 is 16 amino acids long. The germline V gene has CDR1 PRHDT and CDR2 FYEKMQ (reference sequence). The junction had 12 bases not matched to a gene; V was cut back by 4 bases and J by 3 bases. Here the CDR3 DNA reads TGTGCCAGCAGCTCCTCAGGTGGGGGGGATCGCTACGAGCAGTACTTC. This gives the protein CASSSSGGGDRYEQYF.

This chain links TRBV27 with TRBJ2-1; D possibly corresponds to TRBD1 (6 bases). V was pared by 5 bases and J by 8 bases, with 13 bases between. The length of the CDR3 is 13 residues. Per the germline V gene, CDR1 is MNHEY and CDR2 is SMNVEV (reference sequence). CDR3 bases: TGTGCCAGCAGTCGCCAGGGGCGGTATGAGCAGTTCTTC. This sequence encodes CASSRQGRYEQFF.

This clonotype has only a few counts. The gene calls are TRBV29-1 and TRBJ1-5; a possible D gene is TRBD1 (6 bases). Germline CDR1 reads SQVTM; CDR2 reads ANQGSEA. Trimming cost V 5 bases and J 4 bases, with 12 bases left between them. This CDR3 region has 13 residues. CDR3: CSVTDSRNQPQHF. The CDR3 DNA follows: TGCAGCGTTACGGACAGTAGGAATCAGCCCCAGCATTTT. The whole variable domain, remainder taken from reference TRBV29-1 and TRBJ1-5, is SAVISQKPSRDICQRGTSLTIQCQVDSQVTMMFWYRQQPGQSLTLIATANQGSEATYESGFVIDKFPISRPNLTFSTLTVSNMSPEDSSIYLCSVTDSRNQPQHFGDGTRLSIL.

As for this clonotype: One junction end disagrees with the germline gene, perhaps due to a read error. The chain combines TRBV7-7 with TRBJ2-2; 9 nucleotides agree with TRBD1. Germline V gene sequence: CDR1 SSHAT, CDR2 FNYEAQ (reference sequence). The CDR3 spans 16 residues. Here the CDR3 reads CASSPRDRVRTGELFF. The CDR3 DNA follows: TGTGCTAGCAGCCCCCGGGACAGGGTTCGAACCGGGGAGCTGTTTTTT.

A remark on this clonotype: With a much larger clone just one base away, this may be a read error. The rearrangement joins TRBV10-3 to TRBJ2-1; D gene uncertain. The assigned J gene may be wrong: the sequence end matches TRBJ2-7 better. Per germline, CDR1 ENHRY and CDR2 SYGVKD. CDR3 length: 14 residues. The CDR3 loop reads CAISKSQRVDEQYF. CDR3 in DNA: TGTGCCATCAGTAAGTCGCAACGGGTTGACGAGCAGTACTTC.

V usage is TRBV30 and J usage is TRBJ2-5, with D hard to call. V was pared by 3 bases and J by 2 bases, with 10 bases between. Per germline, CDR1 GTSNPN and CDR2 SVGIG (reference sequence). CDR3 size: 13 residues. The CDR3 coding sequence is TGTGCCTGGAGGACCCTGGGGCAAGAGACCCAGTACTTC. Translation: CAWRTLGQETQYF. Looking up the rest from reference TRBV30 and TRBJ2-5 gives the full variable domain: SQTIHQWPATLVQPVGSPLSLECTVEGTSNPNLYWYRQAAGRGLQLLFYSVGIGQISSEVPQNLSASRPQDRQFILSSKKLLLSDSGFYLCAWRTLGQETQYFGPGTRLLVL.

The chain employs TRBV14 and TRBJ1-2; D may be TRBD1 (6 bases). V lost 0 bases and J 3 bases, leaving 17 bases between the germline ends. The CDR3 consists of 17 residues. Germline V gene data show CDR1 as SGHDN and CDR2 as FVKESK. CDR3 region: CASSQETLPGEDYGYTF. In DNA, the CDR3 is TGTGCCAGCAGCCAAGAAACCCTTCCAGGGGAGGACTATGGCTACACCTTC. Using reference TRBV14 and TRBJ1-2 for the parts outside the CDR3, the full variable domain is EAGVTQFPSHSVIEKGQTVTLRCDPISGHDNLYWYRRVMGKEIKFLLHFVKESKQDESGMPNNRFLAERTGGTYSTLKVQPAELEDSGVYFCASSQETLPGEDYGYTFGSGTRLTVV.

This clonotype has just a few counts. The chain is built from TRBV7-9 and TRBJ2-3; possibly TRBD1 for D (6 bases). Germline CDR1 is SEHNR and CDR2 is FQNEAQ (reference sequence). The V gene lost 5 bases and the J gene lost 2 bases, with 20 bases spanning the gap. There are 17 residues in the CDR3. CDR3 region: CASSKFPADSYTDTQYF. The DNA of the CDR3 is TGTGCCAGCAGCAAATTTCCGGCGGACAGCTACACAGATACGCAGTATTTT. Together with reference TRBV7-9 and TRBJ2-3, the CDR3 gives the full variable domain: DTGVSQNPRHKITKRGQNVTFRCDPISEHNRLYWYRQTLGQGPEFLTYFQNEAQLEKSRLLSDRFSAERPKGSFSTLEIQRTEQGDSAMYLCASSKFPADSYTDTQYFGPGTRLTVL.

This clonotype was seen repeatedly, ten times or more. The chain uses TRBV9 and TRBJ1-2; D is uncertain. Trimming left V 0 bases short and J 4 bases short, with 16 bases between. Per germline, CDR1 SGDLS and CDR2 YYNGEE. The CDR3 has 16 amino acids. The CDR3 region has the DNA TGTGCCAGCAGCGTAGATGGGCAGCCCGCCGGCTATGGCTACACCTTC. It translates to CASSVDGQPAGYGYTF.

In its sample, this clonotype was seen a few times. The chain couples TRBV4-3 to TRBJ1-5; no definite D call. Germline V lookup: CDR1 LGHNA, CDR2 YSLEER. This CDR3 is built from 14 residues. V lost 0 bases, J lost 4 bases, and 7 bases lay in between. The CDR3 protein is CASSQDSANQPQHF. The CDR3 DNA reads TGCGCCAGCAGCCAAGATAGTGCAAATCAGCCCCAGCATTTT.

This clonotype has only one observation. The V and J genes are TRBV5-6 and TRBJ2-5; D is tentatively TRBD1 or TRBD2 (6 bases each). Trimming cost V 4 bases and J 5 bases, with 18 bases left between them. The CDR3 spans 15 residues. The germline gives CDR1 SGHDT, CDR2 YYEEEE. This CDR3 reads CASSLSAGDWETQYF. The CDR3, as DNA: TGTGCCAGCAGCCTTTCGGCAGGGGACTGGGAGACCCAGTACTTC.